Shown below are 17 T cell receptor beta chains from a single sample sequenced in a study of T cells after yellow fever vaccination. Via MiXCR, TCRdb re-called the 5' RACE reads, giving one row per CDR3 protein. The sample contains about 340,000 distinct CDR3 sequences, 9.5% to 15% of which appear only once. The sample consisted of CD4+ T cells sorted from PBMCs, taken 15 days after the yellow fever booster vaccination. The receptors originated from a man aged 18 to 30 who received the YFV17D yellow fever vaccine.

This clonotype was recorded a few times. The J gene is TRBJ2-7, the V gene TRBV6-2 or TRBV6-3; unclear D gene. Trimming removed 3 bases at V and 4 bases at J, with 7 bases between. This CDR3 has 12 residues. The germline CDR1 and CDR2 sequences are MNHEY and SVGEGT. The DNA of the CDR3 is TGTGCCAGCAGTTATCAAGGGTACGAGCAGTACTTC. Translation gives CASSYQGYEQYF.

This clonotype was seen only a few times. The chain recombines TRBV6-2 or TRBV6-3 with TRBJ1-1; D unclear. Trimming removed 2 bases at V and 0 bases at J, with 13 bases between. Germline CDR1 MNHEY, CDR2 SVGEGT. The CDR3 contains 16 residues. In DNA, the CDR3 is TGTGCCAGCAGTTACGATGGCGGACGGGTGAACACTGAAGCTTTCTTT. Protein: CASSYDGGRVNTEAFF.

This clonotype was seen repeatedly, ten times or more. J is TRBJ1-6 and V is TRBV4-1; D unclear. Germline values: CDR1 MGHRA, CDR2 YSYEKL. The CDR3 extends over 14 amino acids. The V end was cut by 0 bases, the J end by 8 bases, with 8 bases between. The CDR3 bases are TGCGCCAGCAGCCAAGAAACGCGCGATTCACCCCTCCACTTT. Translating gives CASSQETRDSPLHF.

The rearrangement joins TRBV20-1 to TRBJ1-1; no clear D. Germline V CDR1 and CDR2: DFQATT, SNEGSKA (reference sequence). The CDR3 extends over 13 amino acids. V shed 3 bases and J shed 1 base, with 9 bases lying between them. CDR3 coding DNA: TGCAGTGCTAGGTGGGTTACGAACACTGAAGCTTTCTTT. Its protein is CSARWVTNTEAFF.

This clonotype was recorded many times. The chain employs TRBV5-1 and TRBJ2-2; 7 nucleotides agree with TRBD1. Germline CDR1 and CDR2: SGHRS and YFSETQ. Unmatched junction bases numbered 6, after V lost 4 bases and J lost 3 bases. CDR3 length equals 15 residues. In DNA form, the CDR3 reads TGCGCCAGCAGCGCGGAACAGGGGCACACCGGGGAGCTGTTTTTT. Protein: CASSAEQGHTGELFF.

V and J are TRBV5-1 and TRBJ1-1; D is uncertain. There are 16 residues in the CDR3. Germline CDR1 SGHRS, CDR2 YFSETQ. Trimming took off 0 bases at V and 5 bases at J, with 17 bases between the two ends. CDR3 loop: CASSLALLEPGTEAFF. The CDR3, as DNA: TGCGCCAGCAGCTTGGCCCTACTAGAGCCAGGTACTGAAGCTTTCTTT.

This clonotype has at least ten counts. The V call is TRBV12-3 or TRBV12-4, the J call TRBJ1-6; unclear D gene. The length of the CDR3 is 13 residues. The V and J ends lost 5 bases and 7 bases respectively, with 9 bases between them. The CDR3 spells CASSLRANSPLHF. The DNA of the CDR3 is TGTGCCAGCAGTCTCCGGGCGAATTCACCCCTCCACTTT.

Many counts were recorded for this clonotype. J is TRBJ2-5 and V is TRBV29-1; D ambiguous. The CDR3 is made up of 11 amino acids. Trimming left V 4 bases short and J 5 bases short, with 8 bases between. Germline lookup yields CDR1 SQVTM and CDR2 ANQGSEA. CDR3 bases: TGCAGCGTTGGGGTCACGGAGACCCAGTACTTC. Its translation: CSVGVTETQYF. Using reference TRBV29-1 and TRBJ2-5 for the parts outside the CDR3, the full variable domain is SAVISQKPSRDICQRGTSLTIQCQVDSQVTMMFWYRQQPGQSLTLIATANQGSEATYESGFVIDKFPISRPNLTFSTLTVSNMSPEDSSIYLCSVGVTETQYFGPGTRLLVL.

This sequence joins TRBV27 and TRBJ2-1, with D tentatively TRBD2 (7 bases). Trimming removed 1 base at V and 8 bases at J, with 9 bases between. The CDR3 contains 13 residues. Germline V lookup: CDR1 MNHEY, CDR2 SMNVEV (reference sequence). CDR3 nucleotide sequence: TGTGCCAGCAGTTTATGGGGGGGCGATGAGCAGTTCTTC. It codes for CASSLWGGDEQFF.

The table lists this clonotype with a few counts. V and J are TRBV5-1 and TRBJ2-7, with D unclear. The CDR3 is 14 amino acids. With 4 bases removed from V and 7 bases from J, the gap between germline ends came to 18 bases. Per germline, CDR1 SGHRS and CDR2 YFSETQ. The CDR3 bases are TGCGCCAGCAGCGTCGGAACAGACTTCGGTGAGCAGTACGTC. Residues: CASSVGTDFGEQYV.

This clonotype occurred many times. V usage is TRBV18 and J usage is TRBJ1-2, with no clear D. The CDR3 is 13 residues long. Germline V gene lookup returns CDR1 KGHSH and CDR2 LQKENI. V was trimmed by 2 bases and J by 1 base, leaving 5 bases between them. The CDR3 protein is CASSPEGNYGYTF. CDR3 nucleotides: TGTGCCAGCTCACCAGAGGGTAACTATGGCTACACCTTC.

This clonotype was found a few times. The chain uses TRBV19 and TRBJ2-4, with 10 bases matching TRBD1. This CDR3 is built from 13 residues. The V gene end was trimmed by 11 bases and the J gene end by 8 bases; junction bases not matched to a gene: 9. Germline CDR1 LNHDA, CDR2 SQIVND (reference sequence). CDR3 DNA: TGTGCCGTACACCCCGGGACAGGGGACATTCAGTACTTC. Translating gives CAVHPGTGDIQYF.

This clonotype has a handful of counts. This chain joins TRBV5-1 and TRBJ1-1, with D perhaps TRBD1 (5 bases). The CDR3 extends over 16 amino acids. Trimming shortened V by 1 base and J by 4 bases, and 17 bases separated the two germline ends. Germline V gene lookup returns CDR1 SGHRS and CDR2 YFSETQ. The chain's CDR3 is CASSLNGGFQGTEAFF. The CDR3 DNA follows: TGCGCCAGCAGCTTGAACGGGGGTTTCCAGGGCACTGAAGCTTTCTTT.

This chain links TRBV20-1 with TRBJ2-1; possibly TRBD1 for D (6 bases). With 3 bases removed from V and 2 bases from J, the gap between germline ends came to 14 bases. Germline CDR1 is DFQATT and CDR2 is SNEGSKA (reference sequence). The CDR3 is 15 amino acids. As DNA, the CDR3 is TGCAGTGCTAGGAACCTACAGGGCGCCTACAATGAGCAGTTCTTC. This translates into CSARNLQGAYNEQFF.

This clonotype was counted many times. The rearrangement joins TRBV11-3 to TRBJ2-7, with a weak D call TRBD1 (6 bases). This CDR3 has 13 residues. Trimming removed 1 base at V and 6 bases at J, with 10 bases between. Germline V gene sequence: CDR1 SGHNT, CDR2 YENEEA. DNA of the CDR3: TGTGCCAGCAGCTTAGCCACAGGGCGCGAGCAGTACTTC. It encodes CASSLATGREQYF. The full variable domain, in which reference TRBV11-3 and TRBJ2-7 provide the parts outside the CDR3, is EAGVVQSPRYKIIEKKQPVAFWCNPISGHNTLYWYLQNLGQGPELLIRYENEEAVDDSQLPKDRFSAERLKGVDSTLKIQPAELGDSAVYLCASSLATGREQYFGPGTRLTVT.

This clonotype was seen a few times. This sequence joins TRBV7-9 and TRBJ2-3; TRBD1 matches at 9 bases. J gave up 2 bases and V 8 bases, and 2 bases lay outside the gene matches. The CDR3 covers 13 residues. CDR1 and CDR2 (germline): SEHNR, FQNEAQ (reference sequence). CDR3 protein: CASVQGATDTQYF. CDR3 sequence (DNA): TGTGCCAGCGTACAGGGGGCCACAGATACGCAGTATTTT.

The rearrangement joins TRBV4-3 to TRBJ1-1, with 9 bases fitting TRBD1. V was pared by 2 bases and J by 3 bases, with 4 bases of the junction left unmatched. The CDR3 is 15 amino acids. Germline V gene lookup returns CDR1 LGHNA and CDR2 YSLEER. CDR3 in DNA: TGCGCCAGCAGCCAACAAACAGGGGGCTACACTGAAGCTTTCTTT. Residues: CASSQQTGGYTEAFF.